The 20 T cell receptor beta chains below come from one sample, sequenced in a study of spatial heterogeneity in lung cancer. Study-level results: For expanded intratumoral alpha and beta TCRs, counts tracked tumor mutation counts.

TCRdb processed the 5' RACE reads anew with MiXCR; each CDR3 protein has one entry. The table includes some 100,000 distinct CDR3 sequences, 3.5% to 5% detected once. Antigen specificity for these receptors is unknown. Documented time point: sample taken at primary tumor resection. The sample in question was lung tumor tissue, obtained at surgery. The receptors were gathered from a male donor with early-stage non-small cell lung cancer.

This clonotype was recorded at least ten times. An end of the junction does not agree with germline; a read error may underlie this. The chain combines TRBV7-7 with TRBJ2-7; TRBD1 agrees at 8 bases. The CDR3 contains 14 residues. Germline CDR1 is SSHAT and CDR2 is FNYEAQ (reference sequence). The CDR3, as DNA: TGTGCTAGCAGCTTAGCTGGACAGGGATACGAGCAGTACTTC. This sequence encodes CASSLAGQGYEQYF.

This clonotype was picked up a small number of times. This sequence joins TRBV6-1 and TRBJ2-7, with 9 bases that match TRBD1. CDR3 length equals 16 residues. Germline CDR1 MNHNS, CDR2 SASEGT. Trimming cost V 6 bases and J 3 bases; bases outside gene matches: 12. The CDR3, as DNA: TGTGCCAGCAGGGGGTTCGGGACAGGGAGGAGCTACGAGCAGTACTTC. Translated, it gives CASRGFGTGRSYEQYF.

The sample holds a few counts of this clonotype. The chain links TRBV4-1 to TRBJ2-7; maybe TRBD2 (6 bases). The CDR3 spans 16 residues. The germline V gene has CDR1 MGHRA and CDR2 YSYEKL. Trimming removed 1 base at V and 2 bases at J, with 15 bases between. The CDR3 here is CASSQGRARGTYEQYF. The CDR3 DNA follows: TGCGCCAGCAGCCAAGGGCGGGCGCGCGGGACCTACGAGCAGTACTTC.

This clonotype occurred many times. The V call is TRBV11-2, the J call TRBJ2-1, with 10 bases lining up with TRBD2. The CDR3 runs to 14 residues. Germline V gene lookup returns CDR1 SGHAT and CDR2 FQNNGV. The ends lost 1 base at V and 8 bases at J; junction bases unmatched: 2. The CDR3 nucleotides are TGTGCCAGCAGCTTAGGCAGCGGGAGGGATGAGCAGTTCTTC. Translation gives CASSLGSGRDEQFF. Combining the CDR3 with reference TRBV11-2 and TRBJ2-1 gives the whole variable domain EAGVAQSPRYKIIEKRQSVAFWCNPISGHATLYWYQQILGQGPKLLIQFQNNGVVDDSQLPKDRFSAERLKGVDSTLKIQPAKLEDSAVYLCASSLGSGRDEQFFGPGTRLTVL.

The chain couples TRBV4-1 to TRBJ2-1; possibly TRBD1 or TRBD2 for D (5 bases each). This CDR3 is built from 15 residues. V lost 0 bases to trimming and J lost 10 bases, with 16 bases between them. Germline CDR1 MGHRA, CDR2 YSYEKL. The CDR3 DNA reads as TGCGCCAGCAGCCAAGACAACACCCGGGGCGGGGAGCAGTTCTTC. Translated, it gives CASSQDNTRGGEQFF.

Only a few counts were recorded for this clonotype. The chain recombines TRBV27 with TRBJ2-3, with D perhaps TRBD2 (6 bases). Germline CDR1 MNHEY, CDR2 SMNVEV (reference sequence). This CDR3 comprises 14 residues. V shed 7 bases and J shed 6 bases, with 17 bases lying between them. The CDR3 reads CASMGPGLTDTQYF. In DNA form, the CDR3 reads TGTGCCAGCATGGGCCCTGGACTAACCGATACGCAGTATTTT.

This clonotype was observed at least ten times. The chain employs TRBV5-1 and TRBJ1-1, with unresolved D. V was pared by 0 bases and J by 2 bases, with 11 bases between. Germline assignment: CDR1 SGHRS and CDR2 YFSETQ. The CDR3 runs to 15 residues. CDR3 sequence (DNA): TGCGCCAGCAGCTTGGAAGGTTCAGCAAACACTGAAGCTTTCTTT. Protein: CASSLEGSANTEAFF.

This clonotype was seen a few times. This chain joins TRBV5-1 and TRBJ2-5; D not certain. V was clipped by 0 bases and J by 5 bases, with 11 bases between them. CDR1 and CDR2 from the germline V gene are SGHRS and YFSETQ. This CDR3 has 14 amino acids. The CDR3 reads CASSLESAGETQYF. CDR3 DNA: TGCGCCAGCAGCTTGGAGTCAGCTGGGGAGACCCAGTACTTC.

There are many counts of this clonotype. The rearrangement joins TRBV20-1 to TRBJ2-1, with 9 bases matching TRBD2. This CDR3 comprises 15 residues. Germline-derived CDR1 and CDR2 are DFQATT and SNEGSKA (reference sequence). The junction had 11 bases not matched to a gene; V was cut back by 5 bases and J by 6 bases. CDR3 region: CSAPRGGRAINEQFF. CDR3 nucleotides: TGCAGTGCTCCCCGGGGCGGGAGGGCCATCAATGAGCAGTTCTTC.

This clonotype was seen many times. The V gene is TRBV7-9, the J gene TRBJ1-1; D unclear. This CDR3 comprises 14 residues. Germline V gives CDR1 SEHNR, CDR2 FQNEAQ (reference sequence). Trimming cost V 4 bases and J 0 bases, with 9 bases left between them. The CDR3 here is CASSSTAVNTEAFF. Here the CDR3 DNA reads TGTGCCAGCAGCTCAACAGCCGTGAACACTGAAGCTTTCTTT.

This clonotype was recorded a few times. The rearrangement uses TRBV4-2 and TRBJ2-3; a possible D gene is TRBD2 (6 bases). Trimming took off 0 bases at V and 4 bases at J, with 8 bases between the two ends. The CDR3 has 14 residues. Germline V lookup: CDR1 LGHNA, CDR2 YNFKEQ. The CDR3 nucleotides read TGTGCCAGCAGCCAAGACGGGAGCGCAGATACGCAGTATTTT. It yields the protein CASSQDGSADTQYF.

This clonotype was seen at least ten times. The chain links TRBV20-1 to TRBJ2-7, with TRBD2 matching 8 bases. After removal of 0 bases from V and 6 bases from J, the junction contained 16 bases not matched to a gene. The CDR3 has 17 residues. Germline lookup yields CDR1 DFQATT and CDR2 SNEGSKA (reference sequence). CDR3 sequence: CSARDRLAGSRFGEQYF. CDR3 bases: TGCAGTGCTAGAGATCGATTAGCGGGGTCTCGTTTCGGCGAGCAGTACTTC.

This clonotype was observed at least ten times. The chain employs TRBV29-1 and TRBJ2-7, with D possibly matching TRBD2 (5 bases). The germline V and J ends were trimmed by 7 bases and 0 bases, with 13 bases remaining between them. CDR3 size: 13 residues. The germline gives CDR1 SQVTM, CDR2 ANQGSEA. CDR3 in amino acids: CSAVSENSYEQYF. CDR3 nucleotides: TGCAGCGCAGTTAGCGAAAACTCCTACGAGCAGTACTTC.

The table lists this clonotype with many counts. The genes are TRBV7-8 and TRBJ1-5, with D tentatively TRBD1 (5 bases). The CDR3 sequence is 15 residues long. Germline CDR1 reads SGHVS; CDR2 reads FQNEAQ. V was trimmed by 1 base and J by 2 bases, leaving 9 bases between them. The CDR3 DNA reads TGTGCCAGCAGCTTAGAGGCAGGGCGCAATCAGCCCCAGCATTTT. The encoded protein is CASSLEAGRNQPQHF.

The sample holds many counts of this clonotype. This chain joins TRBV28 and TRBJ2-7, with TRBD2 matching over 12 bases. This CDR3 is 13 amino acids long. V trimming: 5 bases; J trimming: 6 bases; junction bases outside the gene matches: 2. CDR1 MDHEN and CDR2 SYDVKM come from the germline V gene. The CDR3 spells CASSQTSGSEQYF. CDR3 coding DNA: TGTGCCAGCAGTCAGACTAGCGGGAGCGAGCAGTACTTC.

This clonotype was seen repeatedly, ten times or more. The chain employs TRBV9 and TRBJ2-2; D uncertain. Deletions cut 0 bases from V and 5 bases from J, with 8 bases between. Germline-derived CDR1 and CDR2 are SGDLS and YYNGEE. There are 14 residues in the CDR3. CDR3 region: CASSVGWATGELFF. The CDR3 DNA is TGTGCCAGCAGCGTAGGTTGGGCTACCGGGGAGCTGTTTTTT. Supplemented by reference TRBV9 and TRBJ2-2, the full variable domain reads DSGVTQTPKHLITATGQRVTLRCSPRSGDLSVYWYQQSLDQGLQFLIQYYNGEERAKGNILERFSAQQFPDLHSELNLSSLELGDSALYFCASSVGWATGELFFGEGSRLTVL.

The chain couples TRBV7-9 to TRBJ1-2, with D perhaps TRBD1 (6 bases). The CDR3 consists of 13 residues. Germline assignment: CDR1 SEHNR and CDR2 FQNEAQ (reference sequence). The V end was cut by 1 base, the J end by 10 bases, with 13 bases between. The DNA of the CDR3 is TGTGCCAGCAGCTTAGGAAACAGGGAGGACTACACCTTC. It encodes CASSLGNREDYTF.

This clonotype was detected only a few times. The CDR3 here is CAWSDGQGETQYF. CDR3 bases: TGTGCCTGGAGTGATGGACAGGGTGAGACCCAGTACTTC. The J gene is TRBJ2-5, the V gene TRBV30; 8 positions agree with TRBD1. The length of the CDR3 is 13 residues. Germline trimming cut 1 base from V and 5 bases from J; bases unmatched to any gene: 3. Per the germline V gene, CDR1 is GTSNPN and CDR2 is SVGIG (reference sequence).

For this clonotype: A much bigger clone sits one base away, suggesting this may be a read error. In this CDR3 the conserved last residue, phenylalanine or tryptophan, is missing, so a read error is likely. The chain links TRBV6-1 to TRBJ1-2; D unclear. V gave up 2 bases and J gave up 4 bases, with 11 bases separating them. CDR1 is MNHNS, CDR2 SASEGT, per germline. The CDR3 spans 14 residues. This CDR3 reads CASSELVAGYGYTL. CDR3 DNA: TGTGCCAGCAGTGAACTTGTGGCAGGCTATGGCTACACCCTC.

This clonotype has a count of ten or more. The chain recombines TRBV21-1 with TRBJ2-4; TRBD2 is the table's D call and was not checked against the DNA. TRBV21-1 is described as a pseudogene. The CDR3 sequence is 13 residues long. The CDR3 bases are TGTGCCGCCGTTGAGCGGGATGTCGACATTCAGTACTTC. Its protein product is CAAVERDVDIQYF.